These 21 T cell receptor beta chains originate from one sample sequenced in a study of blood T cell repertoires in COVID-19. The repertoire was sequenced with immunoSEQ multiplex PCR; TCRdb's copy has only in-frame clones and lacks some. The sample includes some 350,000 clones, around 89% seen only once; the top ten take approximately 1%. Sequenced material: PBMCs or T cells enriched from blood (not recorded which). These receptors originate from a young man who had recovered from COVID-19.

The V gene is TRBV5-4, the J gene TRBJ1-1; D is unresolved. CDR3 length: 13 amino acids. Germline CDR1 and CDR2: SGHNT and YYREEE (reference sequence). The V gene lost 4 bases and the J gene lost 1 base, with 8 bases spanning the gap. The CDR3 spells CASSPRGNTEAFF. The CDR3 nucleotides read TGTGCCAGCAGCCCAAGAGGGAACACTGAAGCTTTCTTT.

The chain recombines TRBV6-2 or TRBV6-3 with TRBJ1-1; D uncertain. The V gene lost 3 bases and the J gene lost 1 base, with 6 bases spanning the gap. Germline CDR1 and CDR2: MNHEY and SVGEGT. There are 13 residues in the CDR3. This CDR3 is CASSYSQNTEAFF. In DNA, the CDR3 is TGTGCCAGCAGTTATAGCCAGAACACTGAAGCTTTCTTT.

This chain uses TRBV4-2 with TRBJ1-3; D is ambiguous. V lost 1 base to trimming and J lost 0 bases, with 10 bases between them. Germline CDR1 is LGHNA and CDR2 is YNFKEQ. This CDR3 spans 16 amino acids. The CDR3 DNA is TGTGCCAGCAGCCAAGGGTTCAGACACTCTGGAAACACCATATATTTT. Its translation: CASSQGFRHSGNTIYF.

The CDR3 protein is CASSATGGGGWPQHF. The CDR3 bases are TGTGCCAGCAGCGCGACAGGGGGCGGGGGGTGGCCCCAGCATTTT. The V call is TRBV7-8, the J call TRBJ1-5; TRBD1 agrees at 10 bases. After removal of 5 bases from V and 9 bases from J, the junction contained 10 bases not matched to a gene. This CDR3 region has 15 residues. Per germline, CDR1 SGHVS and CDR2 FQNEAQ.

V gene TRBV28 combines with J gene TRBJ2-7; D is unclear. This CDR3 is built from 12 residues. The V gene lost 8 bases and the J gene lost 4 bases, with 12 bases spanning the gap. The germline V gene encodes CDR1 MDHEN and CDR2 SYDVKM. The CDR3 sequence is CASRRMEYEQYF. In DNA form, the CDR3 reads TGTGCCAGCCGAAGGATGGAGTACGAGCAGTACTTC.

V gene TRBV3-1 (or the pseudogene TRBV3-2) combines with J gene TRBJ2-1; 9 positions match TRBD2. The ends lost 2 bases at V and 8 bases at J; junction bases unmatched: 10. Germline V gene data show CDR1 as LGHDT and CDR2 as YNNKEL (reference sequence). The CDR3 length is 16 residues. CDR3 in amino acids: CASSQSRAGGGDEQFF. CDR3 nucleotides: TGTGCCAGCAGCCAATCTAGGGCGGGAGGGGGTGATGAGCAGTTCTTC.

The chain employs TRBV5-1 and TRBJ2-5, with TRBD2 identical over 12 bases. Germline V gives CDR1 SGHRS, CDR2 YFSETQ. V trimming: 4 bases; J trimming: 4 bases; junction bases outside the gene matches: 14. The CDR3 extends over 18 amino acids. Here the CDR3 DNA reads TGCGCCAGCAGCCCCGGACTAGCGGGGAGAAACCCGAGAGAGACCCAGTACTTC. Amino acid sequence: CASSPGLAGRNPRETQYF.

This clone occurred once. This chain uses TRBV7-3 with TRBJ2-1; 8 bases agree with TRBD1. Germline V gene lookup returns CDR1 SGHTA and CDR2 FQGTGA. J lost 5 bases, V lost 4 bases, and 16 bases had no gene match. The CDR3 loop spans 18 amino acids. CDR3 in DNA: TGTGCCAGCAGCTCCGCTAGGGGGCTAAAGGACAGGGACAATGAGCAGTTCTTC. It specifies CASSSARGLKDRDNEQFF.

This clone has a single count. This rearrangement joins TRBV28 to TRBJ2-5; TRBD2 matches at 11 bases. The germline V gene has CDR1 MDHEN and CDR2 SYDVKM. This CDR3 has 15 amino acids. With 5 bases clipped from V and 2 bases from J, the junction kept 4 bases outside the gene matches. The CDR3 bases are TGTGCCAGCAGTCTCCGGACTAGCGGGCAAGAGACCCAGTACTTC. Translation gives CASSLRTSGQETQYF.

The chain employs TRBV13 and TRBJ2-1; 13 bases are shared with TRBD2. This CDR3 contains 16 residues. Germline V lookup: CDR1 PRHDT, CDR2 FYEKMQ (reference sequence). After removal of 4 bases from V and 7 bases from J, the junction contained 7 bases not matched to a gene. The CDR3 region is CASSSTGLAGVNEQFF. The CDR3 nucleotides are TGTGCCAGCAGCTCGACCGGACTAGCGGGAGTTAATGAGCAGTTCTTC.

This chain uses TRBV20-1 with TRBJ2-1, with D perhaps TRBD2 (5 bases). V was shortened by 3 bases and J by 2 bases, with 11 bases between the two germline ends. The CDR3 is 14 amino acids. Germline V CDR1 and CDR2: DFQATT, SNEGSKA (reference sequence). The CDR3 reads CSASLRAAYNEQFF. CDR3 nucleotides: TGCAGTGCTAGTTTGCGGGCCGCCTACAATGAGCAGTTCTTC.

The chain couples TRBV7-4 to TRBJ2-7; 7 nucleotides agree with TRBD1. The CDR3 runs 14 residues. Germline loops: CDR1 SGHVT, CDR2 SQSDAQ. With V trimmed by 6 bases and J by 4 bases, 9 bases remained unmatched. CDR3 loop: CASSPGGLNYEQYF. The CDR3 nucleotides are TGTGCCAGCAGTCCAGGGGGTCTAAATTACGAGCAGTACTTC.

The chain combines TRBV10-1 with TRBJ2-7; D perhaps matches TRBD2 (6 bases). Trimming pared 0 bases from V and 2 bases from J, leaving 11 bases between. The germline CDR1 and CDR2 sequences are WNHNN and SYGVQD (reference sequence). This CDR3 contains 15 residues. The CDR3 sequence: CASSESGGDPYEQYF. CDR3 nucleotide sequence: TGCGCCAGCAGTGAGTCAGGCGGGGATCCCTACGAGCAGTACTTC.

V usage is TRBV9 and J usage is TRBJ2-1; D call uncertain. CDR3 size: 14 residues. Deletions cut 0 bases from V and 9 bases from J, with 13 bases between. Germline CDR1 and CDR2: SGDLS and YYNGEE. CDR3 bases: TGTGCCAGCAGCGTAGCTACCGTCTACTCTGAGCAGTTCTTC. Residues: CASSVATVYSEQFF.

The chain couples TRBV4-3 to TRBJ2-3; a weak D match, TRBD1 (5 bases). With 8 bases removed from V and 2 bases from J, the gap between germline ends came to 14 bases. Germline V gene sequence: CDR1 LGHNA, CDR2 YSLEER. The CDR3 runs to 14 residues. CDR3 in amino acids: CASGADGTTDTQYF. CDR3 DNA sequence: TGCGCCAGCGGGGCGGACGGAACCACAGATACGCAGTATTTT.

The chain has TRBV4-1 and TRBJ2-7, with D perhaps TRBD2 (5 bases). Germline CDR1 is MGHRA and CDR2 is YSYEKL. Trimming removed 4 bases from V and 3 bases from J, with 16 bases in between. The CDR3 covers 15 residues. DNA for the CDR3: TGCGCCAGCAGCCTAGTTCTCGCCGGGGACTACGAGCAGTACTTC. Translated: CASSLVLAGDYEQYF.

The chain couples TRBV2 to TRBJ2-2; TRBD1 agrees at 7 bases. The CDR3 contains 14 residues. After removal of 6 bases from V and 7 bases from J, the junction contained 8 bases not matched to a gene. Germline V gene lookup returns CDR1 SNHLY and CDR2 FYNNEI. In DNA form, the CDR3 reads TGTGCCAGCAGAGCACAGGGGTCACGCGGGGAGCTGTTTTTT. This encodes CASRAQGSRGELFF.

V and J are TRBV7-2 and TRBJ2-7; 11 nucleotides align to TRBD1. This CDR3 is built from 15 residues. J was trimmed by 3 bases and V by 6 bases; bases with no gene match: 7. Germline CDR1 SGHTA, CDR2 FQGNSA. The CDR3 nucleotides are TGTGCCAGCAGTAGCCGGGACAGGGGGTTCTACGAGCAGTACTTC. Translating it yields CASSSRDRGFYEQYF.

CDR3 sequence (DNA): TGTGCCAGCAGCCCCTCCGGGACAGGGGGCACAAAGACCCAGTACTTC. Protein sequence: CASSPSGTGGTKTQYF. The V call is TRBV3-1 (or the pseudogene TRBV3-2), the J call TRBJ2-5; 12 bases align to TRBD1. The CDR3 loop spans 16 amino acids. V gave up 4 bases and J gave up 6 bases; unmatched junction bases: 9. Germline assignment: CDR1 LGHDT and CDR2 YNNKEL (reference sequence).

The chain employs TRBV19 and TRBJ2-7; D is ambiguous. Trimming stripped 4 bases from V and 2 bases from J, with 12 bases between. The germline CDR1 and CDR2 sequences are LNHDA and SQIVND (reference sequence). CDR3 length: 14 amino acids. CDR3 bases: TGTGCCAGTAGTACTTACAGAAACCCCTACGAGCAGTACTTC. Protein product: CASSTYRNPYEQYF.

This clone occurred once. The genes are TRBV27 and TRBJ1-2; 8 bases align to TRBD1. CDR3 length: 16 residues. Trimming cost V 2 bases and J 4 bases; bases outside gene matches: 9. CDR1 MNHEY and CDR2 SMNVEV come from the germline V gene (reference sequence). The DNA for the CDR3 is TGTGCCAGCAGTTTAGAAGGGCAGGGGGCCCCCTATGGCTACACCTTC. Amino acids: CASSLEGQGAPYGYTF.